The T cell receptor (beta chain) described here comes from a study of T cells in Graves' hyperthyroidism and ophthalmopathy (dated by TCRdb to the late 2010s). Study-wide context: Peripheral blood was sampled at the time of initial diagnosis, prior to any treatment. Prospective prediction of ophthalmopathy was tested in an independent validation cohort consisting of 18 hyperthyroidism patients and approximately 16 patients who later progressed to ophthalmopathy. The 100 discovery patients were divided at random into training and test sets in a 7:3 ratio. In addition, the study compared T-cell repertoires in thyroid tissue and in blood from six Graves' hyperthyroidism patients. A discovery cohort of roughly 96 patients, about 43 with Graves' ophthalmopathy and about 60 with stable Graves' hyperthyroidism, was used to find distinguishing TCR V-J signatures. TCR Vbeta CDR3 sequencing of 130 to 150 peripheral blood samples (fewer than 45 ophthalmopathy, about 74 hyperthyroidism and some 17 progressor patients) is reported in the paper. After blood sampling, hyperthyroidism patients were treated with methimazole at a starting dose of 30 mg daily, and ophthalmopathy patients were treated with high-dose intravenous methylprednisolone.

Broad study findings and their caveats: No statistical method was used to fix the sample size in advance, and group allocation was not hidden from the investigators. A 13 V-J signature model separated ophthalmopathy from stable hyperthyroidism, with over 85% sensitivity and roughly 81% specificity in cross-validation and 80%/75% in testing. In validation, progression to ophthalmopathy was predicted by the model with 55% to 71% sensitivity and about 72% specificity, a median of about 6 months before onset. Blood samples also contained most of the expanded thyroid clonotypes (frequency above 0.001), which suggests that blood repertoires may reflect thyroid immune responses.

As for this clonotype: No antigen is known for it. No base qualities exist here, and no much larger clone lies one base off it.

The cysteine opens and the phenylalanine closes a CDR3 of 16 amino acids. The entry retains the CDR3 DNA only, 48 bases that are in frame from base 1. V loses 5 bases at its end and J loses 5 bases; junction bases beyond the gene matches: 14. The germline V gene encodes CDR1 SGHTA and CDR2 FQGNSA. The TCR beta CDR3 regions were amplified from RNA transcripts. The TCR CDR3 was subjected to a first round of RT-PCR using the HTBI primer set and the Qiagen OneStep RT-PCR kit. A second multiplex PCR round built the libraries, followed by size selection and purification. The libraries were sequenced on an Illumina HiSeq2000 using paired-end 100 bp reads. The authors' pipeline ran thus. SOAPnuke was used to process the raw data, with reads discarded if the reads contained adapters or uncalled bases, had a mean Phred below 15, or lacked an exact constant-primer or identifier match. High-quality paired reads were merged with COPE v1.2.5, and unique nucleotide sequences were defined as clonotypes. MiTCR v1.1 was used to align the clonotypes against IMGT TRBV, TRBD and TRBJ reference segments. Only V-J combinations with frequency above 0.0001, covering 99.2% of repertoires, were analysed. The TCS score was defined as F50 (clonal expansion) divided by E x V (chaos), with BLOSUM62-based TCRdist calculated between CDR3 peptides within each V-J. Welch's t-statistics and random forest reduced around 550 V-J features to about 12, which were used in a naive Bayes classifier (R e1071). The public reads were quality trimmed at Q25 with fastp and then assembled into clones with MiXCR by TCRdb, keeping productive beta chains. Rows are unified per CDR3 protein, each entry keeping the most common DNA and genes. TCRdb assigned the V and J calls; the authors' analysis was not used. This sample gives about half a million distinct CDR3 sequences in total; about 16% of them show up just once. The ten largest make up less than 30% of the sample.

In the ophthalmopathy patients, disease was moderately to severely active, with a Clinical Activity Score of 3 or more, a NOSPECS grade of 4 or more, and a duration of less than 3 months. The study excluded patients with uncontrolled infections, other autoimmune diseases, pregnancy or lactation. Diagnoses relied on clinical symptoms, serum thyroxine and TRAb, thyroid ultrasound and orbital computed tomography. PBMCs were isolated from about 10 ml of fresh peripheral blood by Ficoll-Paque density gradient centrifugation. Total RNA was extracted using Trizol reagent, and RNA quality was assessed on an Agilent 2100 Bioanalyzer.

The chain is assembled from TRBV7-2 and TRBJ1-1; 7 bases in the middle match TRBD1. The clonotype was recovered from a woman aged 25 to 39 with Graves' ophthalmopathy. Sequencing used blood. The CDR3 loop reads CASSRGGQGVWTEAFF. In nucleotides, the sequence is TGTGCCAGCAGCCGGGGGGGGCAGGGGGTTTGGACTGAAGCTTTCTTT.